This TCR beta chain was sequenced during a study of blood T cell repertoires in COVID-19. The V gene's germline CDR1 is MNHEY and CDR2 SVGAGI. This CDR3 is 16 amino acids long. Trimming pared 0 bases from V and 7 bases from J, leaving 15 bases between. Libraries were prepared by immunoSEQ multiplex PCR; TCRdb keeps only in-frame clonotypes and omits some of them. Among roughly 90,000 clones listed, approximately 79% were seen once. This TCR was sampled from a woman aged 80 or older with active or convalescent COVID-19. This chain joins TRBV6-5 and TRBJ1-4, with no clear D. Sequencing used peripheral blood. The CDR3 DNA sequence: TGTGCCAGCAGTTACTCGAACCCGGGAAAGGGTGAAAAACTGTTTTTT. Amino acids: CASSYSNPGKGEKLFF.